This entry lists 26 T cell receptor beta chains sequenced from one sample in a study of cytomegalovirus exposure and HLA in healthy donors (dated 2017 in TCRdb). Libraries came from the immunoSEQ multiplex PCR assay. For the multiplex PCR, a mixture combining 60 forward primers for TCR Vbeta segments and 13 reverse primers for TCR Jbeta segments was used. Imported from immuneACCESS, the table was reduced by TCRdb to in-frame sequences with V and J called. These copies leave out some clones; in studies compared against another copy, an unresolved V gene accounts for under half, and the cause of the remainder is not known. The sample table shows some 110,000 clones, and roughly 75% are seen once. 2% to 2.5% of the sample rests with the top ten. The sample taken for sequencing was PBMCs. The receptor set was obtained from a man aged 40-50 years in good health and CMV-seronegative.

The chain is built from TRBV21-1 and TRBJ1-4. TRBV21-1 is recorded as a pseudogene. The CDR3 covers 21 residues. The CDR3 nucleotides read TGTGCCAGCAGCAATAACCCAAGGGACTTTTCAGAGCATGCAACTAATGAAAAACTGTTTTTT. As protein: CASSNNPRDFSEHATNEKLFF.

The rearrangement uses TRBV7-2 and TRBJ2-7, with TRBD1 as a possible D gene (6 bases). The CDR3 has 15 amino acids. The V and J ends lost 1 base and 3 bases respectively, with 13 bases between them. Germline assignment: CDR1 SGHTA and CDR2 FQGNSA. CDR3 in amino acids: CASSLGRDNLYEQYF. The CDR3 nucleotides are TGTGCCAGCAGCTTAGGCCGGGACAACCTCTACGAGCAGTACTTC.

The J gene is TRBJ2-7, the V gene TRBV5-1; a weak D match, TRBD2 (5 bases). Looked up from germline, CDR1 is SGHRS and CDR2 is YFSETQ. V lost 2 bases, J lost 7 bases, and 13 bases lay in between. The CDR3 length is 13 residues. The CDR3 is CASSLSGWEEQYF. CDR3 nucleotides: TGCGCCAGCAGCTTATCCGGGTGGGAGGAGCAGTACTTC.

V and J are TRBV5-6 and TRBJ1-2, with TRBD1 matching 10 bases. Per germline, CDR1 SGHDT and CDR2 YYEEEE. The trim removed 7 bases at V and 7 bases at J, leaving 4 bases unmatched. CDR3 length: 12 residues. As DNA, the CDR3 is TGTGCCAGCGCGACAGGGGGCCTTGGCTACACCTTC. Residues: CASATGGLGYTF.

This clone was seen a handful of times. V gene TRBV2 combines with J gene TRBJ2-3; D not resolved. CDR1 SNHLY and CDR2 FYNNEI come from the germline V gene. Trimming removed 3 bases at V and 3 bases at J, with 10 bases between. The CDR3 loop spans 14 amino acids. In DNA form, the CDR3 reads TGTGCCAGCAGTGACCTTACAAGAACAGATACGCAGTATTTT. It codes for CASSDLTRTDTQYF.

This clone was picked up a small number of times. The V gene is TRBV11-2, the J gene TRBJ2-2; TRBD2 agrees at 9 bases. The CDR3 extends over 17 amino acids. Trimming cost V 3 bases and J 5 bases; bases outside gene matches: 10. Germline assignment: CDR1 SGHAT and CDR2 FQNNGV. DNA of the CDR3: TGTGCCAGCAGCTTTTCCAGCGGGGGGCCCAGAACCGGGGAGCTGTTTTTT. Protein sequence: CASSFSSGGPRTGELFF.

The rearrangement joins TRBV7-2 to TRBJ2-5, with a possible D match to TRBD1 (6 bases). This CDR3 spans 14 amino acids. Germline assignment: CDR1 SGHTA and CDR2 FQGNSA. V was cut by 5 bases and J by 8 bases, with 18 bases left in between. The CDR3 loop is CASSGTQGFVTQYF. DNA of the CDR3: TGTGCCAGCAGCGGCACACAGGGTTTTGTTACCCAGTACTTC.

The J gene is TRBJ2-1, the V gene TRBV27; 9 nucleotides match TRBD1. The CDR3 runs 14 residues. Germline trimming cut 3 bases from V and 9 bases from J; bases unmatched to any gene: 6. Germline CDR1 and CDR2: MNHEY and SMNVEV (reference sequence). For the CDR3, the DNA is TGTGCCAGCAGTTTCGGGACAGGGAGGCGTGAGCAGTTCTTC. Translating it yields CASSFGTGRREQFF.

The chain uses TRBV18 and TRBJ1-1, with D perhaps TRBD1 (5 bases). The germline CDR1 and CDR2 sequences are KGHSH and LQKENI. The CDR3 sequence is 14 residues long. Deletions cut 3 bases from V and 0 bases from J, with 8 bases between. CDR3 protein: CASSPDSMNTEAFF. The CDR3 DNA is TGTGCCAGCTCACCCGACAGCATGAACACTGAAGCTTTCTTT.

This clone has only one observation. The gene calls are TRBV5-1 and TRBJ1-4; no clear D. Per the germline V gene, CDR1 is SGHRS and CDR2 is YFSETQ. There are 16 residues in the CDR3. Trimming left V 0 bases short and J 0 bases short, with 9 bases between. The CDR3 DNA sequence: TGCGCCAGCAGCTTGGGTTACAAGACAACTAATGAAAAACTGTTTTTT. Translated, it gives CASSLGYKTTNEKLFF.

This rearrangement joins TRBV5-1 to TRBJ2-1, with 7 bases identical to TRBD2. Trimming at V came to 0 bases and at J to 4 bases, leaving 4 bases not matched to a gene. Germline CDR1 is SGHRS and CDR2 is YFSETQ. The CDR3 length is 15 residues. This CDR3 is CASSLEGGNYNEQFF. In DNA, the CDR3 is TGCGCCAGCAGCTTGGAGGGAGGGAATTACAATGAGCAGTTCTTC. The variable domain in full, completed from reference TRBV5-1 and TRBJ2-1, reads KAGVTQTPRYLIKTRGQQVTLSCSPISGHRSVSWYQQTPGQGLQFLFEYFSETQRNKGNFPGRFSGRQFSNSRSEMNVSTLELGDSALYLCASSLEGGNYNEQFFGPGTRLTVL.

This chain uses TRBV13 with TRBJ2-1; 13 bases match TRBD2. The germline gives CDR1 PRHDT, CDR2 FYEKMQ (reference sequence). The ends lost 6 bases at V and 9 bases at J; junction bases unmatched: 14. This CDR3 has 17 residues. This chain's CDR3 is CASRRTSGGGPFGEQFF. CDR3 nucleotide sequence: TGTGCCAGCAGACGGACTAGCGGGGGAGGACCCTTCGGTGAGCAGTTCTTC.

In DNA, the CDR3 is TGCGCCAGCAGTACTGGTTGGGGGGGCGATCAGGCCCAGTACTTC. Its protein product is CASSTGWGGDQAQYF. The rearrangement links TRBV5-1 to TRBJ2-5, with a possible D match to TRBD2 (7 bases). CDR1 is SGHRS, CDR2 YFSETQ, per germline. This CDR3 contains 15 residues. V lost 5 bases to trimming and J lost 9 bases, with 23 bases between them.

The rearrangement joins TRBV19 to TRBJ2-2; 10 positions match TRBD1. Germline V CDR1 and CDR2: LNHDA, SQIVND (reference sequence). V lost 4 bases and J lost 7; bases outside the gene matches: 6. The length of the CDR3 is 15 residues. DNA for the CDR3: TGTGCCAGTAGTACGGACAGGGGGAGGGTCGGGGAGCTGTTTTTT. Its protein is CASSTDRGRVGELFF.

The chain uses TRBV9 and TRBJ2-7; 7 nucleotides line up with TRBD1. Germline V lookup: CDR1 SGDLS, CDR2 YYNGEE. V dropped 3 bases and J dropped 0; count of bases not matched to a gene: 6. The CDR3 spans 15 residues. CDR3 nucleotide sequence: TGTGCCAGCAGCGCCGGACAGGAAAGCTCCTACGAGCAGTACTTC. Amino acids: CASSAGQESSYEQYF. Full variable domain (remainder filled in from reference TRBV9 and TRBJ2-7): DSGVTQTPKHLITATGQRVTLRCSPRSGDLSVYWYQQSLDQGLQFLIQYYNGEERAKGNILERFSAQQFPDLHSELNLSSLELGDSALYFCASSAGQESSYEQYFGPGTRLTVT.

The chain links TRBV6-1 to TRBJ2-3; 7 bases map to TRBD2. The J segment lost 2 bases and the V segment lost 1 base, leaving 6 bases of the junction unmatched. The CDR3 consists of 16 residues. Germline lookup yields CDR1 MNHNS and CDR2 SASEGT. CDR3 amino acids: CASSEGSGAFTDTQYF. The CDR3 DNA reads TGTGCCAGCAGTGAAGGGAGCGGGGCCTTCACAGATACGCAGTATTTT.

The chain links TRBV7-9 to TRBJ2-7; 7 nucleotides agree with TRBD1. V lost 5 bases, J lost 2 bases, and 6 bases stayed unmatched. From germline, CDR1 is SEHNR and CDR2 FQNEAQ (reference sequence). The CDR3 sequence is 14 residues long. The CDR3 coding sequence is TGTGCCAGCAGCCCGGGACAGATGGCCTACGAGCAGTACTTC. Protein sequence: CASSPGQMAYEQYF.

V gene TRBV6-4 combines with J gene TRBJ2-3; 13 bases line up with TRBD2. The trim removed 9 bases at V and 2 bases at J, leaving 8 bases unmatched. The CDR3 loop spans 16 amino acids. Germline CDR1 and CDR2: MRHNA and SNTAGT. The CDR3 nucleotides are TGTGCCAGTATACTAGCGGGGGGGCCCCCCACAGATACGCAGTATTTT. Translation gives CASILAGGPPTDTQYF.

V gene TRBV10-3 combines with J gene TRBJ2-1; 7 bases match TRBD1. Per the germline V gene, CDR1 is ENHRY and CDR2 is SYGVKD. V was clipped by 3 bases and J by 12 bases; unmatched bases: 5. This CDR3 has 12 residues. Here the CDR3 DNA reads TGTGCCATCAGTGATCCGGGACAGAGGCAGTTCTTC. Amino acids: CAISDPGQRQFF.

The chain employs TRBV27 and TRBJ2-1; TRBD2 matches at 9 bases. J was trimmed by 3 bases and V by 3 bases; bases with no gene match: 3. The germline gives CDR1 MNHEY, CDR2 SMNVEV (reference sequence). There are 15 residues in the CDR3. Here the CDR3 reads CASSFGGGGYNEQFF. As DNA, the CDR3 is TGTGCCAGCAGTTTTGGCGGGGGGGGCTACAATGAGCAGTTCTTC.

The chain recombines TRBV18 with TRBJ2-7; D might be TRBD1 (5 bases). Per the germline V gene, CDR1 is KGHSH and CDR2 is LQKENI. This CDR3 is 13 amino acids long. V was trimmed by 3 bases and J by 7 bases, leaving 13 bases between them. In DNA, the CDR3 is TGTGCCAGCTCACCGTCAGGGCAGCGAGAGCAGTACTTC. It encodes CASSPSGQREQYF.

Concerning this clone: The CDR3 does not close with the conserved phenylalanine or tryptophan, likely indicating a read error. The DNA is left out, because the CDR3 cannot be placed on it with certainty; the CDR3 is given as TCRdb lists it. The V and J genes are TRBV23-1 and TRBJ1-3; whether TRBD1, the table's D call, matches the DNA was not checked. TRBV23-1 is an ORF, and what it does is uncertain. Termini included, the CDR3 measures 10 amino acids. The CDR3 protein is CASSQPGQGL.

The chain joins TRBV5-4 to TRBJ2-1; 8 bases match TRBD2. The CDR3 spans 14 residues. The ends lost 7 bases at V and 0 bases at J; junction bases unmatched: 3. CDR1 SGHNT and CDR2 YYREEE come from the germline V gene (reference sequence). In DNA, the CDR3 is TGTGCCAGCCGGGGGGGCAGCTCCTACAATGAGCAGTTCTTC. Protein: CASRGGSSYNEQFF.

The table lists this clone with a count of one. CDR3 in amino acids: CASSLASRAGKYF. For the CDR3, the DNA is TGTGCCAGCAGCTTAGCGAGTCGGGCAGGGAAGTACTTC. The chain is built from TRBV13 and TRBJ2-7; the D gene is possibly TRBD1 (5 bases). Germline V lookup: CDR1 PRHDT, CDR2 FYEKMQ (reference sequence). The V end was cut by 1 base, the J end by 11 bases, with 15 bases between. The CDR3 extends over 13 amino acids.

The chain is built from TRBV6-1 and TRBJ2-7, with 9 bases matching TRBD1. The length of the CDR3 is 17 residues. V shed 0 bases and J 3 bases; nucleotides not matched to a gene: 9. Germline assignment: CDR1 MNHNS and CDR2 SASEGT. The CDR3 DNA follows: TGTGCCAGCAGTGAAGCGGGGGCGGGACAGGGATACTACGAGCAGTACTTC. Encoded protein: CASSEAGAGQGYYEQYF.

The chain is built from TRBV7-6 and TRBJ2-7; D perhaps matches TRBD1 (6 bases). The V and J ends lost 3 bases and 2 bases respectively, with 11 bases between them. The germline V gene encodes CDR1 SGHVS and CDR2 FNYEAQ. This CDR3 region has 14 residues. The CDR3 sequence: CASSLIWGPYEQYF. The CDR3 coding sequence is TGTGCCAGCAGCTTGATATGGGGGCCCTACGAGCAGTACTTC.